A single sample is the source of the 13 T cell receptor beta chains below, sequenced in a study of T cell responses to AZD1222 COVID-19 vaccine. Some clones are missing from TCRdb's copy, which holds only in-frame ones; the method was immunoSEQ multiplex PCR. This table holds fewer than 100,000 clones, roughly 92% found once. Source: peripheral blood, taken on day 0 of AZD1222 vaccination. These receptors were taken from an adult in good health.

This clone has a single count. This sequence joins TRBV15 and TRBJ2-3; D is unresolved. The CDR3 runs to 14 residues. The V end was cut by 5 bases, the J end by 4 bases, with 13 bases between. Per germline, CDR1 LNHNV and CDR2 YYDKDF (reference sequence). CDR3 coding DNA: TGTGCCACCAGCCAGCTGCGTAGTGCAGATACGCAGTATTTT. Translated: CATSQLRSADTQYF.

The V and J genes are TRBV10-2 and TRBJ2-1, with a possible D match to TRBD2 (6 bases). V was trimmed by 0 bases and J by 3 bases, leaving 15 bases between them. The germline CDR1 and CDR2 sequences are WSHSY and SAAADI. The CDR3 length is 17 residues. In nucleotides, the CDR3 is TGCGCCAGCAGTGAGTCTTGGAGGACCGGGGGCTACAATGAGCAGTTCTTC. This encodes CASSESWRTGGYNEQFF.

This clone was seen only once. The V call is TRBV19, the J call TRBJ1-5; the match to TRBD1 covers 12 bases. The germline V gene has CDR1 LNHDA and CDR2 SQIVND (reference sequence). Trimming took 7 bases from V and 6 from J; bases not matched to a gene: 4. The CDR3 covers 14 residues. This CDR3 is CASMGTGGRQPQHF. The CDR3 nucleotides are TGTGCCAGTATGGGGACAGGGGGCCGTCAGCCCCAGCATTTT.

This clone has just one count. V usage is TRBV7-9 and J usage is TRBJ1-1; D is unresolved. Germline assignment: CDR1 SEHNR and CDR2 FQNEAQ (reference sequence). Trimming left V 1 base short and J 2 bases short, with 8 bases between. The CDR3 is 14 amino acids. The CDR3 loop reads CASSLGIANTEAFF. In DNA form, the CDR3 reads TGTGCCAGCAGCTTAGGTATAGCAAACACTGAAGCTTTCTTT.

This clone showed up just a few times. The genes are TRBV28 and TRBJ2-1, with TRBD2 matching over 11 bases. Germline V gene lookup returns CDR1 MDHEN and CDR2 SYDVKM. The CDR3 is made up of 15 amino acids. After removal of 6 bases from V and 6 bases from J, the junction contained 7 bases not matched to a gene. The CDR3 DNA reads TGTGCCAGCAGAATAGCGGGAGGGCACACCAATGAGCAGTTCTTC. Protein sequence: CASRIAGGHTNEQFF.

The chain carries TRBV30 and TRBJ1-2; no clear D gene. Germline CDR1 reads GTSNPN; CDR2 reads SVGIG (reference sequence). The V and J ends lost 4 bases and 6 bases respectively, with 21 bases between them. The CDR3 is 15 amino acids. The CDR3 is CAWILSQVKLDGYTF. In DNA form, the CDR3 reads TGTGCCTGGATCCTCTCTCAGGTTAAACTCGATGGCTACACCTTC.

This chain connects TRBV6-6 to TRBJ1-2, with 7 bases aligning to TRBD1. This CDR3 region has 12 residues. From germline, CDR1 is MNHNY and CDR2 SVGAGI (reference sequence). The ends lost 5 bases at V and 12 bases at J; junction bases unmatched: 9. DNA for the CDR3: TGTGCCAGCAGTGCGACAGGGAGGCTCCACACCTTC. Translated: CASSATGRLHTF.

The chain recombines TRBV6-2 or TRBV6-3 with TRBJ1-2, with 8 nucleotides matching TRBD1. This CDR3 has 15 amino acids. The V gene end was trimmed by 1 base and the J gene end by 7 bases; junction bases not matched to a gene: 8. The germline V gene encodes CDR1 MNHEY and CDR2 SVGEGT. CDR3 amino acids: CASSYFGQGRFGYTF. The CDR3 DNA reads as TGTGCCAGCAGTTACTTCGGACAGGGACGTTTTGGCTACACCTTC.

The chain employs TRBV19 and TRBJ1-1, with D possibly TRBD1 on 5 matching bases. The germline gives CDR1 LNHDA, CDR2 SQIVND (reference sequence). This CDR3 contains 13 residues. Trimming shortened V by 3 bases and J by 5 bases, and 10 bases separated the two germline ends. The CDR3 sequence is CASSMSGKTEAFF. The CDR3 coding sequence is TGTGCCAGTAGTATGTCAGGGAAGACTGAAGCTTTCTTT.

The chain has TRBV2 and TRBJ1-1, with a tentative D call TRBD1 (6 bases). Trimming took off 4 bases at V and 4 bases at J, with 16 bases between the two ends. CDR3 size: 15 residues. In germline, CDR1 is SNHLY, CDR2 FYNNEI. The CDR3 nucleotides are TGTGCCAGCAGTGTTGGGGGGGGCCGGGGCACTGAAGCTTTCTTT. Its translation is CASSVGGGRGTEAFF.

The chain combines TRBV6-5 with TRBJ1-6; 7 bases are shared with TRBD1. The V gene end was trimmed by 10 bases and the J gene end by 2 bases; junction bases not matched to a gene: 5. Germline-derived CDR1 and CDR2 are MNHEY and SVGAGI. The CDR3 spans 14 residues. The CDR3 DNA follows: TGTGCCACCCACAGGGGCCCCTATAATTCACCCCTCCACTTT. This encodes CATHRGPYNSPLHF.

CDR3 in amino acids: CASSEGGRWNTEAFF. The CDR3 DNA sequence: TGTGCCAGCAGTGAAGGTGGCAGGTGGAACACTGAAGCTTTCTTT. The chain recombines TRBV2 with TRBJ1-1; D gene ambiguous. From germline, CDR1 is SNHLY and CDR2 FYNNEI. V was clipped by 1 base and J by 1 base, with 10 bases between them. The CDR3 loop spans 15 amino acids.

CDR3 coding DNA: TGTGCCATCAGCGAGGGGGCCTACGAGCAGTACTTC. This encodes CAISEGAYEQYF. The chain couples TRBV10-3 to TRBJ2-7, with a possible D match to TRBD1 (6 bases). Deletions cut 6 bases from V and 2 bases from J, with 8 bases between. The CDR3 has 12 residues. Germline CDR1 is ENHRY and CDR2 is SYGVKD.